One and the same sample provided the 9 T cell receptor beta chains below, sequenced in a study of PD-L1 blockade in urothelial cancer (dated by TCRdb to the late 2010s). Libraries were constructed by the immunoSEQ multiplex PCR assay. TCRdb mirrors the immuneACCESS table, restricted to in-frame sequences. Some clones are absent from its copies; in checked studies, under half trace to an unresolved V gene, and the reason for the others is unknown. Here the sample has about 46,000 clones; around 82% occur a single time. Less than 2% of the sample lies in the top ten. Reading the label with the study, this specimen's time point is: peripheral blood 6 weeks after treatment start. Sequenced here: PBMCs, sampled around atezolizumab (anti-PD-L1) treatment. The receptors stem from a man aged 45-65 years with urothelial cancer.

The chain has TRBV6-1 and TRBJ2-7; 11 nucleotides match TRBD1. The CDR3 contains 14 residues. Trimming cost V 6 bases and J 3 bases; bases outside gene matches: 4. Germline CDR1 and CDR2: MNHNS and SASEGT. CDR3 region: CASSAGTGGYEQYF. CDR3 sequence (DNA): TGTGCCAGCAGCGCTGGGACAGGGGGCTACGAGCAGTACTTC.

The rearrangement links TRBV2 to TRBJ1-2, with a possible D match to TRBD1 (5 bases). Germline loops: CDR1 SNHLY, CDR2 FYNNEI. This CDR3 region has 11 residues. V lost 11 bases and J lost 6, with 13 bases in between. The CDR3: CARGGGNGYTF. The DNA for the CDR3 is TGTGCCCGTGGGGGGGGAAATGGCTACACCTTC.

The CDR3 loop reads CASSKDTMLGQGSYGYTF. The CDR3, as DNA: TGTGCCAGCAGCAAAGATACGATGTTAGGACAGGGGAGCTATGGCTACACCTTC. The chain is built from TRBV21-1 and TRBJ1-2; the DNA was not compared with TRBD1, the D call given in the table. TRBV21-1 is a known pseudogene. The CDR3 is 18 amino acids.

The rearrangement joins TRBV19 to TRBJ2-4, with 7 bases that match TRBD1. The CDR3 is 15 residues long. Germline CDR1 reads LNHDA; CDR2 reads SQIVND (reference sequence). The V gene end was trimmed by 7 bases and the J gene end by 0 bases; junction bases not matched to a gene: 6. CDR3 bases: TGTGCCAGTAAAGTCAGGGGGATAGCCAAAAACATTCAGTACTTC. As protein: CASKVRGIAKNIQYF.

This clone was found a few times. J is TRBJ2-7 and V is TRBV27, with TRBD2 as a possible D gene (6 bases). The CDR3 is 14 residues long. V lost 5 bases and J 3 bases, leaving 14 bases between the germline ends. Germline V gives CDR1 MNHEY, CDR2 SMNVEV (reference sequence). The CDR3 nucleotides are TGTGCCAGCAGTGGAGGGGCGTGGCACTACGAGCAGTACTTC. Protein product: CASSGGAWHYEQYF.

V and J are TRBV9 and TRBJ2-7, with 7 bases lining up with TRBD1. With 3 bases clipped from V and 0 bases from J, the junction kept 6 bases outside the gene matches. This CDR3 comprises 15 residues. The germline V gene has CDR1 SGDLS and CDR2 YYNGEE. The chain's CDR3 is CASSEPGQNSYEQYF. CDR3 in DNA: TGTGCCAGCAGCGAACCGGGACAGAACTCCTACGAGCAGTACTTC.

This clone was counted a few times. This rearrangement joins TRBV14 to TRBJ2-3; 8 bases are shared with TRBD2. The CDR3 has 18 amino acids. V dropped 1 base and J dropped 6; count of bases not matched to a gene: 15. Germline V lookup: CDR1 SGHDN, CDR2 FVKESK. The CDR3 spells CASSQVPFASGSQDTQYF. The CDR3 bases are TGTGCCAGCAGCCAAGTTCCTTTTGCTAGCGGGTCCCAGGATACGCAGTATTTT.

The CDR3 spells CASSLSGGGNYGYTF. Written as DNA, the CDR3 is TGTGCCAGCAGTTTATCGGGTGGAGGGAACTATGGCTACACCTTC. The chain recombines TRBV27 with TRBJ1-2, with no clear D. With 0 bases removed from V and 2 bases from J, the gap between germline ends came to 10 bases. The CDR3 runs to 15 residues. Germline CDR1 reads MNHEY; CDR2 reads SMNVEV (reference sequence).

The J gene is TRBJ2-3, the V gene TRBV5-1; TRBD1 matches 8 bases. CDR1 and CDR2 from the germline V gene are SGHRS and YFSETQ. The CDR3 has 15 residues. Unmatched junction bases numbered 7, after V lost 7 bases and J lost 0 bases. CDR3 nucleotide sequence: TGCGCCAGCGGGACAGGACTGACTAGCACAGATACGCAGTATTTT. Translating it yields CASGTGLTSTDTQYF.